This TCR beta chain was captured by sequencing in a study of blood T cell repertoires in COVID-19 (dated by TCRdb to about 2020). In terms of the full investigation: Samples from collaborators originated in the United States, Italy and Spain and spanned both the acute and convalescent phases of COVID-19. The repertoires were released in a freely available public database intended as a resource for research on the immune response to SARS-CoV-2. Where HLA class I and class II types were available, the types were taken from metadata supplied by the sample provider, not from assay-based typing. The prospective study material was composed of cDNA or gDNA derived from T cells, B-cell-depleted T cells, or PBMCs. The samples were drawn from two sources: the first 160 participants of the ongoing ImmuneRACE study, and fewer than 1,500 subjects contributed by 6 global collaborators. Sample metadata almost always included a de-identified subject ID, COVID-19 status, age in years and sex. Deeply sampled blood TCRbeta repertoires from subjects exposed to, actively infected with, or recovered from COVID-19 were included in the dataset. Here is what the overall study found, with its caveats: How much clinical and demographic metadata was included differed by source and by participant, and the metadata was provided uncurated.

TCRbeta CDR3 regions were amplified from genomic DNA using the immunoSEQ Assay, a bias-controlled multiplex PCR. On the study's bioinformatics: Nucleated cell counts per sample were estimated from amplification of reference gene primers within the assay. Sequence reads were collapsed and filtered to measure the absolute abundance of every unique TCRbeta CDR3 rearrangement. For each sample, productive Simpson clonality was calculated by taking the square root of Simpson's diversity index across productive rearrangements. TCRdb provides this immuneACCESS table in a form limited to in-frame rearrangements. Some clones are lacking; in checked studies, under half of them reflect an unresolved V gene, and why the rest are absent is not known. V, J and clone size reflect that table, while D and trimming were determined from the DNA. In all, the sample holds approximately 150,000 clones, and approximately 87% of those were seen once. The top ten constitute roughly 4% of the sample.

This clone has only a few counts. It has no known antigen specificity. Base qualities are not provided; no much larger clone lies one nucleotide away. Collaborating institutions collected whole blood in K2EDTA tubes following their own protocols. Collaborator samples were shipped for TCRbeta analysis as frozen whole blood, isolated PBMCs, or DNA extracted from either sample type. Looking up the germline V gene (reference sequence) yields CDR1 LGHDT and CDR2 YNNKEL. The junction shows trimming of 3 bases on V and 5 bases on J, plus 12 bases between the germline ends. Spanning cysteine to phenylalanine, the CDR3 consists of 14 amino acids. The read is trimmed to its CDR3 DNA, 42 bases read in frame from base 1.

The rearrangement joined TRBV3-1 (or the pseudogene TRBV3-2) to TRBJ2-3, with a tentative D gene TRBD1 over 5 matching bases. This clonotype was obtained from a woman in her seventies with acute or convalescent COVID-19. The sequencing input was peripheral blood. The nucleotide sequence is TGTGCCAGCAGCCACTTTCAGGGTAAAGATACGCAGTATTTT. This codes for CASSHFQGKDTQYF.